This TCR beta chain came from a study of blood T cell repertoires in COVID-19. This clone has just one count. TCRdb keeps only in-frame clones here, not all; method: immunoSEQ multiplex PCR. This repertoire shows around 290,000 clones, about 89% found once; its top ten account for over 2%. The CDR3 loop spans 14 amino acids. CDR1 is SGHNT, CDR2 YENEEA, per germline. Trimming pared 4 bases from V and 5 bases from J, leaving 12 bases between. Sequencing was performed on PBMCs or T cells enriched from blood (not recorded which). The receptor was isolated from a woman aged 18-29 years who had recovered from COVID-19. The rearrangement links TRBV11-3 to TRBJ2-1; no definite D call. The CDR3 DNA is TGTGCCAGCAGCTCGGTCACGGTGGACAATGAGCAGTTCTTC. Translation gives CASSSVTVDNEQFF.